The 6 T cell receptor beta chains presented below share a single source sample, sequenced in a study of CD8+ T cells in alopecia areata (dated by TCRdb to 2016 to 2019). The library came from the immunoSEQ multiplex PCR assay. For TCR sequencing, RNA was extracted from every sample and reverse transcribed into cDNA to serve as template. TCRdb obtained this table from immuneACCESS and retained in-frame rearrangements with V and J assigned. These tables miss some clones; where compared with another copy, unresolved V genes account for less than half of the shortfall, and the remainder is unexplained. The sample data list some 120,000 clones, and 47% of these were observed just once. 8% to 11% of the sample rests with the top ten. The sequencing input was NKG2D-low CD8+ T cells sorted from blood. Interpreted using the paper, the cell subset or site label stands for: sorted CD8+ NKG2D-low blood T cells. The receptors were gathered from a human donor with alopecia areata.

The chain uses TRBV20-1 and TRBJ2-3, with D maybe TRBD2 (5 bases). CDR3 length: 10 residues. V was clipped by 6 bases and J by 7 bases, with 8 bases between them. CDR1 is DFQATT, CDR2 SNEGSKA, per germline (reference sequence). The CDR3 region has the DNA TGCAGTGCCGGGGAGAATACGCAGTATTTT. Its translation is CSAGENTQYF.

As to this clone: Distinct nucleotide sequences in the sample also encode this CDR3. The chain couples TRBV7-9 to TRBJ2-7, with D unclear. The CDR3 extends over 11 amino acids. CDR1 and CDR2 from the germline V gene are SEHNR and FQNEAQ (reference sequence). V shed 5 bases and J shed 4 bases, with 6 bases lying between them. As DNA, the CDR3 is TGTGCCAGCAGCCTTCGGTACGAGCAGTACTTC. Translated: CASSLRYEQYF.

The rearrangement links TRBV2 to TRBJ2-5, with TRBD1 identical over 10 bases. This CDR3 is built from 15 residues. With 6 bases clipped from V and 5 bases from J, the junction kept 9 bases outside the gene matches. Germline V gene sequence: CDR1 SNHLY, CDR2 FYNNEI. CDR3 DNA: TGTGCCAGCAGATTGACAGGGGGCAAAGTTGAGACCCAGTACTTC. It translates to CASRLTGGKVETQYF.

The table lists this clone with a few counts. The J gene is TRBJ2-1, the V gene TRBV29-1; 9 nucleotides line up with TRBD2. The length of the CDR3 is 14 residues. The V gene's germline CDR1 is SQVTM and CDR2 ANQGSEA. Trimming at V came to 1 base and at J to 5 bases, leaving 3 bases not matched to a gene. In DNA form, the CDR3 reads TGCAGCGTTGAAGGGCTAGCGGGGAACAATGAGCAGTTCTTC. Translated: CSVEGLAGNNEQFF.

This clone was counted a few times. This CDR3 reads CASTSTSGANTGELFF. Written as DNA, the CDR3 is TGTGCCAGCACTTCGACTAGCGGGGCGAACACCGGGGAGCTGTTTTTT. This rearrangement joins TRBV28 to TRBJ2-2; 11 bases are a match to TRBD2. Germline loops: CDR1 MDHEN, CDR2 SYDVKM. This CDR3 region has 16 residues. The trim removed 7 bases at V and 0 bases at J, leaving 4 bases unmatched.

This chain uses TRBV10-3 with TRBJ2-3; D gene unclear. The CDR3 has 11 residues. Germline V gene lookup returns CDR1 ENHRY and CDR2 SYGVKD. V gave up 10 bases and J gave up 0 bases, with 5 bases separating them. The CDR3 loop reads CATTSTDTQYF. For the CDR3, the DNA is TGTGCCACTACGAGCACAGATACGCAGTATTTT.